The 24 T cell receptor beta chains below come from one sample, sequenced in a study of blood T cell repertoires in COVID-19 (dated by TCRdb to the early 2020s). Libraries were constructed by the immunoSEQ multiplex PCR assay. The table comes from immuneACCESS by way of TCRdb, which keeps in-frame sequences with V and J called. Part of the clones is missing from these tables; in studies checked, under half for an unresolved V gene and the rest for unknown reasons. Recorded for this sample are around 200,000 clones; 75% to 90% of them occurred a single time. Jointly, the top ten make up less than 1.5% of the sample. The sequencing input was peripheral blood. Source of these receptors: a man younger than 45 with acute or convalescent COVID-19.

This chain connects TRBV30 to TRBJ1-1; tentative D call: TRBD1 (6 bases). V was shortened by 2 bases and J by 11 bases, with 15 bases between the two germline ends. This CDR3 is built from 12 residues. Germline loops: CDR1 GTSNPN, CDR2 SVGIG (reference sequence). CDR3 sequence: CAWSQGSNRAFF. The CDR3 coding sequence is TGTGCCTGGAGTCAGGGGTCAAACCGGGCTTTCTTT.

The V call is TRBV10-3, the J call TRBJ1-2, with D perhaps matching TRBD1 (6 bases). The V and J ends lost 3 bases and 4 bases respectively, with 12 bases between them. The CDR3 is 14 amino acids. CDR1 and CDR2 (germline): ENHRY, SYGVKD. The CDR3: CAISEGGHIYGYTF. CDR3 sequence (DNA): TGTGCCATCAGTGAAGGGGGACACATCTATGGCTACACCTTC.

V gene TRBV30 combines with J gene TRBJ2-1, with 10 nucleotides matching TRBD2. The CDR3 consists of 14 residues. V lost 0 bases, J lost 4 bases, and 0 bases stayed unmatched. CDR1 is GTSNPN and CDR2 is SVGIG in the germline V gene (reference sequence). The CDR3 loop is CAWSVLAGYNEQFF. The DNA for the CDR3 is TGTGCCTGGAGTGTACTAGCGGGGTACAATGAGCAGTTCTTC. Together with reference TRBV30 and TRBJ2-1, the CDR3 gives the full variable domain: SQTIHQWPATLVQPVGSPLSLECTVEGTSNPNLYWYRQAAGRGLQLLFYSVGIGQISSEVPQNLSASRPQDRQFILSSKKLLLSDSGFYLCAWSVLAGYNEQFFGPGTRLTVL.

The chain recombines TRBV9 with TRBJ2-1; TRBD2 is a possible D gene (6 bases). V was shortened by 2 bases and J by 0 bases, with 12 bases between the two germline ends. The CDR3 loop spans 16 amino acids. Germline CDR1 and CDR2: SGDLS and YYNGEE. In nucleotides, the CDR3 is TGTGCCAGCAGCGTTAATAGCGGACTCTCCTACAATGAGCAGTTCTTC. This sequence encodes CASSVNSGLSYNEQFF.

V gene TRBV19 combines with J gene TRBJ1-2; TRBD1 aligns across 9 bases. Germline V gene lookup returns CDR1 LNHDA and CDR2 SQIVND (reference sequence). The CDR3 extends over 13 amino acids. V lost 5 bases to trimming and J lost 3 bases; unmatched junction nucleotides: 1. CDR3 coding DNA: TGTGCCAGTAGTGACAGGGGGGACTATGGCTACACCTTC. Translation: CASSDRGDYGYTF.

The V call is TRBV5-5, the J call TRBJ1-2, with 7 bases lining up with TRBD1. Looked up from germline, CDR1 is SGHKS and CDR2 is YYEKEE (reference sequence). The CDR3 spans 13 residues. V shed 4 bases and J 10 bases; nucleotides not matched to a gene: 10. For the CDR3, the DNA is TGTGCCAGCAGCACCACTAGGACAGGAGCCTACACCTTC. It codes for CASSTTRTGAYTF. The whole variable domain, filled in from reference TRBV5-5 and TRBJ1-2, reads DAGVTQSPTHLIKTRGQQVTLRCSPISGHKSVSWYQQVLGQGPQFIFQYYEKEERGRGNFPDRFSARQFPNYSSELNVNALLLGDSALYLCASSTTRTGAYTFGSGTRLTVV.

This clone was recorded a few times. Other DNA sequences in the same sample also yield this CDR3. The chain uses TRBV6-1 and TRBJ1-1; D gene unclear. The CDR3 spans 14 residues. V lost 1 base and J 3 bases, leaving 9 bases between the germline ends. The germline V gene encodes CDR1 MNHNS and CDR2 SASEGT. The CDR3 reads CASSEDRGDTEAFF. The CDR3 DNA follows: TGTGCCAGCAGTGAAGATCGGGGTGACACTGAAGCTTTCTTT.

This rearrangement joins TRBV28 to TRBJ1-1; 7 bases map to TRBD1. The J segment lost 1 base and the V segment lost 5 bases, leaving 10 bases of the junction unmatched. The germline gives CDR1 MDHEN, CDR2 SYDVKM. The CDR3 covers 16 residues. The CDR3 DNA is TGTGCCAGCAGTCGCCCCCCGGGACAGTGGAACACTGAAGCTTTCTTT. Translation: CASSRPPGQWNTEAFF.

The V and J genes are TRBV6-5 and TRBJ2-6, with a possible D match to TRBD1 (6 bases). The CDR3 has 15 amino acids. The V gene's germline CDR1 is MNHEY and CDR2 SVGAGI. V shed 7 bases and J shed 2 bases, with 12 bases lying between them. CDR3 coding DNA: TGTGCCAGCACAAAAGGGGGAACTGGGGCCAACGTCCTGACTTTC. This codes for CASTKGGTGANVLTF.

The chain employs TRBV10-3 and TRBJ1-2; possibly TRBD1 for D (5 bases). Germline V gene lookup returns CDR1 ENHRY and CDR2 SYGVKD. Trimming left V 10 bases short and J 8 bases short, with 23 bases between. CDR3 length equals 14 residues. CDR3 DNA sequence: TGTGCCACACGACCGACAGACCCCTCAGCGGGCTACACCTTC. Its protein is CATRPTDPSAGYTF.

Only one count was recorded for this clone. The V call is TRBV6-2 or TRBV6-3, the J call TRBJ1-1, with D maybe TRBD1 (6 bases). V lost 5 bases, J lost 11 bases, and 21 bases lay in between. The CDR3 runs 14 residues. Germline lookup yields CDR1 MNHEY and CDR2 SVGEGT. CDR3 DNA sequence: TGTGCCAGCAGTCCCACAATCTACAGGGTGTGGGCTTTCTTT. This sequence encodes CASSPTIYRVWAFF.

The chain is built from TRBV4-2 and TRBJ2-2, with 8 bases identical to TRBD2. CDR1 LGHNA and CDR2 YNFKEQ come from the germline V gene. Trimming took 1 base from V and 7 from J; bases not matched to a gene: 8. CDR3 length: 16 residues. CDR3 DNA: TGTGCCAGCAGCCAAGTAAGCGGGAGCTATGTCGGGGAGCTGTTTTTT. This translates into CASSQVSGSYVGELFF.

J is TRBJ1-1 and V is TRBV27, with D possibly TRBD1 on 5 matching bases. The CDR3 runs 13 residues. Germline CDR1 reads MNHEY; CDR2 reads SMNVEV (reference sequence). V lost 4 bases, J lost 6 bases, and 12 bases lay in between. The CDR3 coding sequence is TGTGCCAGCAGTTCCCCCAGGGAGGCTGAAGCTTTCTTT. It is translated as CASSSPREAEAFF.

The rearrangement joins TRBV19 to TRBJ1-4; D call uncertain. This CDR3 region has 15 residues. The germline CDR1 and CDR2 sequences are LNHDA and SQIVND (reference sequence). V gave up 3 bases and J gave up 6 bases, with 14 bases separating them. For the CDR3, the DNA is TGTGCCAGTAGTATCCGGCGGGGTAGAGATGAAAAACTGTTTTTT. This encodes CASSIRRGRDEKLFF.

The chain combines TRBV29-1 with TRBJ1-1, with D perhaps matching TRBD1 (6 bases). The germline V gene encodes CDR1 SQVTM and CDR2 ANQGSEA. Trimming left V 7 bases short and J 2 bases short, with 14 bases between. This CDR3 has 13 residues. In nucleotides, the CDR3 is TGCAGCGCTAAGGACAGCCCCAACACTGAAGCTTTCTTT. Translated: CSAKDSPNTEAFF.

This rearrangement joins TRBV11-2 to TRBJ1-3; unclear D gene. Trimming took 2 bases from V and 3 from J, leaving 11 bases between them. The CDR3 contains 15 residues. Germline assignment: CDR1 SGHAT and CDR2 FQNNGV. The DNA of the CDR3 is TGTGCCAGCAGCTTAAGGCCCGCGGGTGGAAACACCATATATTTT. Translated, it gives CASSLRPAGGNTIYF.

This clone has a single count. The chain has TRBV5-6 and TRBJ1-2; D is possibly TRBD1 (6 bases). The CDR3 consists of 13 residues. Germline V CDR1 and CDR2: SGHDT, YYEEEE. The V gene lost 4 bases and the J gene lost 4 bases, with 11 bases spanning the gap. CDR3 residues: CASSADRFYGYTF. The DNA of the CDR3 is TGTGCCAGCAGCGCCGACAGGTTCTATGGCTACACCTTC.

The chain uses TRBV30 and TRBJ1-6; D is ambiguous. The CDR3 is 13 amino acids. Germline-derived CDR1 and CDR2 are GTSNPN and SVGIG (reference sequence). Trimming left V 0 bases short and J 7 bases short, with 7 bases between. CDR3 nucleotide sequence: TGTGCCTGGAGTGTTACTCTGAATTCACCCCTCCACTTT. Encoded protein: CAWSVTLNSPLHF.

This chain uses TRBV24-1 with TRBJ2-1, with D possibly being TRBD1 (6 bases). With 3 bases removed from V and 3 bases from J, the gap between germline ends came to 11 bases. This CDR3 is 15 amino acids long. CDR1 is KGHDR and CDR2 is SFDVKD in the germline V gene. The CDR3, as DNA: TGTGCCACCAGTGATCACCAGGACAGCTACAATGAGCAGTTCTTC. It encodes CATSDHQDSYNEQFF.

The V call is TRBV2, the J call TRBJ1-2; D gene unclear. The CDR3 is 17 amino acids. V was shortened by 3 bases and J by 0 bases, with 17 bases between the two germline ends. Per the germline V gene, CDR1 is SNHLY and CDR2 is FYNNEI. The CDR3 bases are TGTGCCAGCAGTGATCTCTTAAGGAGCTCAGCTAACTATGGCTACACCTTC. Its translation: CASSDLLRSSANYGYTF.

The chain links TRBV7-9 to TRBJ1-1, with D unresolved. CDR1 is SEHNR and CDR2 is FQNEAQ in the germline V gene (reference sequence). This CDR3 has 13 amino acids. V gave up 6 bases and J gave up 4 bases, with 12 bases separating them. The CDR3 DNA sequence: TGTGCCAGCAGACGCAATGAGGCCACTGAAGCTTTCTTT. This encodes CASRRNEATEAFF.

The chain combines TRBV5-1 with TRBJ2-2, with D possibly matching TRBD1 (5 bases). Germline lookup yields CDR1 SGHRS and CDR2 YFSETQ. The germline V and J ends were trimmed by 7 bases and 7 bases, with 17 bases remaining between them. The CDR3 spans 14 residues. The CDR3 DNA sequence: TGCGCCAGCGAACCAGGGATGAAAGGCGGGGAGCTGTTTTTT. The encoded protein is CASEPGMKGGELFF. Full variable domain (missing parts from reference TRBV5-1 and TRBJ2-2): KAGVTQTPRYLIKTRGQQVTLSCSPISGHRSVSWYQQTPGQGLQFLFEYFSETQRNKGNFPGRFSGRQFSNSRSEMNVSTLELGDSALYLCASEPGMKGGELFFGEGSRLTVL.

This chain joins TRBV21-1 and TRBJ2-3; TRBD1 is taken as the D call from the table, unchecked against the DNA. TRBV21-1 is noted as a pseudogene. This CDR3 is built from 17 residues. CDR3 loop: CASSRCGLKKGTDTQYF. In DNA form, the CDR3 reads TGTGCCAGCAGCCGCTGTGGGCTAAAAAAGGGCACAGATACGCAGTATTTT.

The chain uses TRBV19 and TRBJ2-7; the D gene is possibly TRBD1 (5 bases). The length of the CDR3 is 15 residues. Germline CDR1 is LNHDA and CDR2 is SQIVND (reference sequence). Trimming pared 5 bases from V and 2 bases from J, leaving 16 bases between. DNA for the CDR3: TGTGCCAGTAGTTACACAGGAATTAATCCCTACGAGCAGTACTTC. It is translated as CASSYTGINPYEQYF. Variable domain in full (rest from reference TRBV19 and TRBJ2-7): DGGITQSPKYLFRKEGQNVTLSCEQNLNHDAMYWYRQDPGQGLRLIYYSQIVNDFQKGDIAEGYSVSREKKESFPLTVTSAQKNPTAFYLCASSYTGINPYEQYFGPGTRLTVT.